These 9 T cell receptor beta chains came from one sample sequenced in a study of CXCR3-negative and CXCR3-positive naive CD8 T cells. General study points: TRB CDR3s of CXCR3-positive naive cells were more hydrophobic than those of CXCR3-negative naive cells.

These receptors' targets are unknown. UMI-labeled 5' RACE TRB cDNA libraries were prepared from the cells. Following a re-call of the 5' RACE reads, TCRdb has one entry per CDR3 protein and lacks DNA. Its table records under 7,000 distinct CDR3 sequences. Sequencing input: naive CXCR3+ CD8+ T cells from blood. Described subset: CD45RO-CCR7+CD27+CD95- naive CD8+ T cells expressing CXCR3 (TNR3+). The receptors derive from a human donor in good health. Some clones in this sample may be carry-over from other donors' samples.

This clonotype is called medium-sized based on its frequency. The chain combines TRBV20-1 with TRBJ2-7; TCRdb's assignment of TRBD2 cannot be checked, as there is no DNA. Germline assignment: CDR1 DFQATT and CDR2 SNEGSKA (reference sequence). This CDR3 has 13 residues. CDR3 in amino acids: CSARPRTSPEQYF.

This clonotype is deemed medium-sized by its frequency. This sequence joins TRBV6-5 and TRBJ2-1; TCRdb indicates TRBD1, and absent DNA this call remains unverified. The CDR3 totals 15 residues. In germline, CDR1 is MNHEY, CDR2 SVGAGI. The chain's CDR3 is CASSYPTGTGTAQFF.

The chain couples TRBV27 to TRBJ2-5; the TCRdb D gene call, TRBD2, has no DNA to confirm it. The CDR3 runs to 13 residues. CDR1 MNHEY and CDR2 SMNVEV come from the germline V gene (reference sequence). The CDR3 reads CASSRGPQETQYF.

By frequency, this clonotype registers medium-sized. The rearrangement links TRBV2 to TRBJ1-1. The CDR3 covers 11 residues. CDR1 is SNHLY and CDR2 is FYNNEI in the germline V gene. This chain's CDR3 is CASVVGTEAFF.

This chain uses TRBV7-2 with TRBJ1-4. Germline CDR1 SGHTA, CDR2 FQGNSA. The CDR3 loop spans 15 amino acids. The CDR3 is CASSRMTATNEKLFF.

The chain has TRBV12-3 or TRBV12-4 and TRBJ1-2; the D gene TCRdb calls, TRBD1, cannot be checked with no DNA. The CDR3 sequence is 14 residues long. CDR3 protein: CASTLGPGDYGYTF.

V and J are TRBV7-2 and TRBJ2-2. In germline, CDR1 is SGHTA, CDR2 FQGNSA. The CDR3 spans 12 residues. The CDR3 here is CASSFLGGELFF.

This clonotype is medium-sized by frequency. The chain has TRBV2 and TRBJ1-2. The CDR3 is 13 residues long. Germline assignment: CDR1 SNHLY and CDR2 FYNNEI. CDR3 loop: CASSLAGNYGYTF.

V gene TRBV29-1 combines with J gene TRBJ2-3; there is no DNA to check the TCRdb D call of TRBD1. This CDR3 has 19 amino acids. Germline values: CDR1 SQVTM, CDR2 ANQGSEA. CDR3: CSVEADPGQGAFLTDTQYF.